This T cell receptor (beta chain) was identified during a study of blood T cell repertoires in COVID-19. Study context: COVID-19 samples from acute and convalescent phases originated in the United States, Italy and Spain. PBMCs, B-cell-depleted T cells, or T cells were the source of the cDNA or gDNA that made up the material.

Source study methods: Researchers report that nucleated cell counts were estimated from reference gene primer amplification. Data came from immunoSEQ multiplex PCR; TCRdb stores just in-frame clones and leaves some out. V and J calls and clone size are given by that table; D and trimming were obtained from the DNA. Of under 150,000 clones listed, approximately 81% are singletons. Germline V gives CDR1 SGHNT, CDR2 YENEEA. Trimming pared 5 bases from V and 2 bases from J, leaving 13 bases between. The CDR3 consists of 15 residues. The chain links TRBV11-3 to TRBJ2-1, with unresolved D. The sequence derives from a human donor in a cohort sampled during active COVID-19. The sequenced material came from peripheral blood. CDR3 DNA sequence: TGTGCCAGCAGCCTGCAGGCAGAAACCTACAATGAGCAGTTCTTC. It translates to CASSLQAETYNEQFF. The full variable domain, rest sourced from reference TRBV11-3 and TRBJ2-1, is EAGVVQSPRYKIIEKKQPVAFWCNPISGHNTLYWYLQNLGQGPELLIRYENEEAVDDSQLPKDRFSAERLKGVDSTLKIQPAELGDSAVYLCASSLQAETYNEQFFGPGTRLTVL.